The 2 T cell receptor beta chains below all came from one sample that was sequenced in a study of blood T cells in healthy people across ages (dated by TCRdb to between 2014 and 2017). Libraries came from 5' RACE. This sample was sequenced with an Illumina HiSeq 2500. The second PCR ran for roughly 6 to 11 cycles and used a J-beta primer mix along with a sample-barcoded 5' primer. TCRdb passed the public sequencing reads through fastp at Q25 and MiXCR, retaining productive beta sequences. Each CDR3 protein appears once, grouped with its most common genes and DNA. The sample has 850,000 to 1,000,000 distinct CDR3 sequences on record, about 48% of them singletons. Clones ranked in the top ten supply about an eighth of the sample. The material sequenced was blood. The source is a man aged 25 to 40 in good health.

This clonotype was detected a few times. The chain couples TRBV6-5 to TRBJ2-5; D is possibly TRBD1 or TRBD2 (6 bases each). The CDR3 totals 16 residues. Per germline, CDR1 MNHEY and CDR2 SVGAGI. Trimming removed 5 bases from V and 4 bases from J, with 20 bases in between. The CDR3 DNA reads TGTGCCAGCAGTCCTGGGGACTGGCCGACAGGAGAGACCCAGTACTTC. Translated, it gives CASSPGDWPTGETQYF.

V gene TRBV4-2 combines with J gene TRBJ2-2, with no clear D. Germline V gene data show CDR1 as LGHNA and CDR2 as YNFKEQ. This CDR3 spans 16 amino acids. V lost 0 bases to trimming and J lost 5 bases, with 13 bases between them. In DNA form, the CDR3 reads TGTGCCAGCAGCCAAGAATGGACGATGGGGACCGGGGAGCTGTTTTTT. Amino acids: CASSQEWTMGTGELFF.